The clone carrying this T cell receptor beta chain has at least ten counts. Library preparation (for TCRbeta) was performed with unique molecular identifiers. A single record per CDR3 protein comes from TCRdb applying MiXCR to the PCR reads. The repertoire holds around 340,000 distinct CDR3 sequences, with more than 10% as singletons. This sample stems from a study of T-cell reconstitution after alpha-beta-depleted transplantation in children. The V gene end was trimmed by 2 bases and the J gene end by 5 bases; junction bases not matched to a gene: 8. Germline V lookup: CDR1 SQVTM, CDR2 ANQGSEA. There are 14 residues in the CDR3.

The source of this sequence is a human donor who donated a stem cell graft to a child with Fanconi anemia. Sequenced material: PBMCs, taken from the stem cell graft. This rearrangement joins TRBV29-1 to TRBJ2-7; 8 positions agree with TRBD1. The CDR3 DNA reads TGCAGCGTTGAAAGGACAGGGATGTTGGACGAGCAGTACTTC. Translation: CSVERTGMLDEQYF.